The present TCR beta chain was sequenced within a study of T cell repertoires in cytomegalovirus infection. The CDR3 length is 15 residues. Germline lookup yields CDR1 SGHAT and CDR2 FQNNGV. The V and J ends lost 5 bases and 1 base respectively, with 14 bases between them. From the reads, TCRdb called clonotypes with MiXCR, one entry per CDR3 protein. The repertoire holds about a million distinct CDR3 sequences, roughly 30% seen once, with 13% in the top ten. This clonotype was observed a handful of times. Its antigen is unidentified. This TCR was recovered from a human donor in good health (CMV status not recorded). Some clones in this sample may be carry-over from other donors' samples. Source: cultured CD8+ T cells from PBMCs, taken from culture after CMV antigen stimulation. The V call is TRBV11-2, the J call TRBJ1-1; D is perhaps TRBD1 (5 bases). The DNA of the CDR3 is TGTGCCAGCAGCCACGGGACGCTCCGGAACACTGAAGCTTTCTTT. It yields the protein CASSHGTLRNTEAFF.